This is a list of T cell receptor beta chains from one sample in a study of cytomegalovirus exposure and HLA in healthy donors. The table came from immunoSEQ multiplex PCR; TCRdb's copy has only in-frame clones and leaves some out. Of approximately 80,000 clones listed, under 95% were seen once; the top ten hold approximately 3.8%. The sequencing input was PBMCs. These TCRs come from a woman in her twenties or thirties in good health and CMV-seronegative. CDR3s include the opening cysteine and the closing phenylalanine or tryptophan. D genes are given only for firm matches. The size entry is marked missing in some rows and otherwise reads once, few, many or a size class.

CDR3 protein: CASKSEPSYNEQFF
CDR3 DNA: TGCGCCAGCAAATCAGAACCCTCCTACAATGAGCAGTTCTTC
D gene: -
J gene: TRBJ2-1
clone size: -
V gene: TRBV5-1

CDR3 protein: CASSPGGGGVGNTEAFF
CDR3 DNA: TGTGCCAGCAGCCCGGGGGGCGGGGGTGTAGGGAACACTGAAGCTTTCTTT
D gene: -
J gene: TRBJ1-1
clone size: -
V gene: TRBV7-9

CDR3 protein: CASRDTTGGYTF
CDR3 DNA: TGTGCCAGCAGAGATACAACAGGGGGCTACACCTTC
D gene: -
J gene: TRBJ1-2
clone size: -
V gene: TRBV9

CDR3 protein: CASSPRAGASNTGELFF
CDR3 DNA: TGTGCCAGCTCACCTCGCGCTGGGGCTTCGAACACCGGGGAGCTGTTTTTT
D gene: -
J gene: TRBJ2-2
clone size: -
V gene: TRBV18

CDR3 protein: CASSTHGDRGDEQYF
CDR3 DNA: TGTGCCAGCAGTACACATGGGGACAGGGGCGACGAGCAGTACTTC
D gene: TRBD1
J gene: TRBJ2-7
clone size: -
V gene: TRBV6-6

CDR3 protein: CASSLSNAQETQYF
CDR3 DNA: TGTGCCAGCAGCTTAAGCAACGCCCAAGAGACCCAGTACTTC
D gene: -
J gene: TRBJ2-5
clone size: -
V gene: TRBV7-8

CDR3 protein: CASSRGREGTEAFF
CDR3 DNA: TGTGCCAGTAGCAGAGGGAGGGAGGGCACTGAAGCTTTCTTT
D gene: -
J gene: TRBJ1-1
clone size: -
V gene: TRBV19

CDR3 protein: CASSLGTEVGNTIYF
CDR3 DNA: TGCGCCAGCAGCTTGGGGACAGAAGTGGGAAACACCATATATTTT
D gene: -
J gene: TRBJ1-3
clone size: once
V gene: TRBV5-1

CDR3 protein: CASSLYSGGEWYYGYTF
CDR3 DNA: TGTGCCAGCAGTTTATATTCCGGGGGTGAGTGGTACTATGGCTACACCTTC
D gene: -
J gene: TRBJ1-2
clone size: once
V gene: TRBV28

CDR3 protein: CASSQDGGGTGELFF
CDR3 DNA: TGTGCCAGCAGCCAAGATGGGGGAGGCACCGGGGAGCTGTTTTTT
D gene: -
J gene: TRBJ2-2
clone size: -
V gene: TRBV4-2

CDR3 protein: CASTDSSYNEQFF
CDR3 DNA: TGTGCCAGTACAGACAGCTCCTACAATGAGCAGTTCTTC
D gene: -
J gene: TRBJ2-1
clone size: -
V gene: TRBV19

CDR3 protein: CATSKGLAGSLTYNEQFF
CDR3 DNA: TGTGCCACCAGCAAGGGACTAGCGGGTTCCCTTACTTACAATGAGCAGTTCTTC
D gene: TRBD2
J gene: TRBJ2-1
clone size: -
V gene: TRBV15

CDR3 protein: CASSFGQGAYGYTF
CDR3 DNA: TGTGCCAGCAGTTTTGGACAGGGGGCATATGGCTACACCTTC
D gene: TRBD1
J gene: TRBJ1-2
clone size: -
V gene: TRBV6-5

CDR3 protein: CASSSTGGDGYTF
CDR3 DNA: TGTGCCAGCAGCTCAACAGGGGGTGATGGCTACACCTTC
D gene: TRBD1
J gene: TRBJ1-2
clone size: -
V gene: TRBV5-6

CDR3 protein: CASSSMTEAFF
CDR3 DNA: TGTGCCAGCAGCTCCATGACTGAAGCTTTCTTT
D gene: -
J gene: TRBJ1-1
clone size: -
V gene: TRBV7-2

CDR3 protein: CASSWGSGYTF
CDR3 DNA: TGTGCCAGCAGTTGGGGCTCTGGCTACACCTTC
D gene: -
J gene: TRBJ1-2
clone size: -
V gene: TRBV14

CDR3 protein: CASSRRQGANNEQFF
CDR3 DNA: TGTGCCAGCAGCCGTAGACAGGGGGCAAATAATGAGCAGTTCTTC
D gene: TRBD1
J gene: TRBJ2-1
clone size: -
V gene: TRBV7-3

CDR3 protein: CASSLVEGAHNEQFF
CDR3 DNA: TGTGCCAGCAGCTTAGTAGAGGGGGCACACAATGAGCAGTTCTTC
D gene: TRBD1
J gene: TRBJ2-1
clone size: -
V gene: TRBV7-6

CDR3 protein: CASSLRAPRQGAYNEQFF
CDR3 DNA: TGTGCCAGCAGTTTAAGGGCACCTCGACAGGGCGCCTACAATGAGCAGTTCTTC
D gene: TRBD1
J gene: TRBJ2-1
clone size: once
V gene: TRBV27

CDR3 protein: CASSLGLAGGPTDTQYF
CDR3 DNA: TGCGCCAGCAGCCTAGGACTAGCGGGAGGGCCGACAGATACGCAGTATTTT
D gene: TRBD2
J gene: TRBJ2-3
clone size: -
V gene: TRBV5-1

CDR3 protein: CASSPTTWTGGNGYTF
CDR3 DNA: TGTGCCAGCAGCCCCACCACCTGGACGGGAGGGAATGGCTACACCTTC
D gene: -
J gene: TRBJ1-2
clone size: -
V gene: TRBV7-3

CDR3 protein: CASSPGPTYEQYF
CDR3 DNA: TGTGCCAGCAGTCCGGGTCCAACCTACGAGCAGTACTTC
D gene: -
J gene: TRBJ2-7
clone size: -
V gene: TRBV6-1

CDR3 protein: CASSTPVNYGYTF
CDR3 DNA: TGTGCCAGCAGTACGCCGGTTAACTATGGCTACACCTTC
D gene: -
J gene: TRBJ1-2
clone size: -
V gene: TRBV6-5

CDR3 protein: CASSPGQVTGETQYF
CDR3 DNA: TGCGCCAGCAGTCCGGGACAGGTAACTGGAGAGACCCAGTACTTC
D gene: TRBD1
J gene: TRBJ2-5
clone size: -
V gene: TRBV10-2

CDR3 protein: CAISDYSGARSEQFF
CDR3 DNA: TGTGCCATCAGTGATTATAGCGGGGCACGGAGTGAGCAGTTCTTC
D gene: TRBD2
J gene: TRBJ2-1
clone size: -
V gene: TRBV10-3

CDR3 protein: CASRGLGQGGQPQHF
CDR3 DNA: TGTGCCAGCAGGGGACTAGGGCAGGGTGGACAGCCCCAGCATTTT
D gene: -
J gene: TRBJ1-5
clone size: once
V gene: TRBV6-1

CDR3 protein: CASIRGGNTEAFF
CDR3 DNA: TGTGCCAGCATCCGGGGGGGGAACACTGAAGCTTTCTTT
D gene: -
J gene: TRBJ1-1
clone size: -
V gene: TRBV28

CDR3 protein: CASSYGQYNSPLHF
CDR3 DNA: TGTGCCAGCAGTTATGGACAGTATAATTCACCCCTCCACTTT
D gene: -
J gene: TRBJ1-6
clone size: -
V gene: TRBV6-5

CDR3 protein: CASSPQCEDTRGSGNTIYF
CDR3 DNA: TGTGCCAGCAGCCCACAGTGCGAGGACACAAGAGGTTCGGGAAACACCATATATTTT
D gene: -
J gene: TRBJ1-3
clone size: once
V gene: TRBV7-3

CDR3 protein: CASSMGQDGGNTIYF
CDR3 DNA: TGTGCCAGCAGTATGGGACAGGACGGAGGAAACACCATATATTTT
D gene: TRBD1
J gene: TRBJ1-3
clone size: -
V gene: TRBV6-1

CDR3 protein: CASSATSGGNTGELFF
CDR3 DNA: TGTGCCAGCAGCGCTACTAGCGGGGGGAACACCGGGGAGCTGTTTTTT
D gene: TRBD2
J gene: TRBJ2-2
clone size: -
V gene: TRBV11-3

CDR3 protein: CASSLEGPSGQPQHF
CDR3 DNA: TGTGCCAGCAGCTTAGAAGGGCCCAGCGGGCAGCCCCAGCATTTT
D gene: -
J gene: TRBJ1-5
clone size: -
V gene: TRBV7-2

CDR3 protein: CASSLNPESSYEQYF
CDR3 DNA: TGCGCCAGCAGCCTAAATCCCGAGAGCTCCTACGAGCAGTACTTC
D gene: -
J gene: TRBJ2-7
clone size: -
V gene: TRBV5-1

CDR3 protein: CASSLPDSEGEKLFF
CDR3 DNA: TGTGCCAGCAGCCTACCGGACAGCGAGGGTGAAAAACTGTTTTTT
D gene: -
J gene: TRBJ1-4
clone size: -
V gene: TRBV5-4

CDR3 protein: CASRDRAERGYTF
CDR3 DNA: TGTGCCAGCAGAGACAGGGCGGAAAGAGGCTACACCTTC
D gene: TRBD1
J gene: TRBJ1-2
clone size: -
V gene: TRBV6-5

CDR3 protein: CSAADRGGQGYTF
CDR3 DNA: TGCAGCGCCGCGGACAGGGGGGGACAGGGCTACACCTTC
D gene: TRBD1
J gene: TRBJ1-2
clone size: -
V gene: TRBV29-1

CDR3 protein: CASSASRGGSGQTEAFF
CDR3 DNA: TGTGCCAGCAGCGCCAGCCGAGGGGGCAGCGGTCAAACTGAAGCTTTCTTT
D gene: TRBD1
J gene: TRBJ1-1
clone size: -
V gene: TRBV9

CDR3 protein: CASSTTPGLSAYEQYF
CDR3 DNA: TGTGCCAGCAGTACCACTCCCGGACTATCAGCCTACGAGCAGTACTTC
D gene: -
J gene: TRBJ2-7
clone size: -
V gene: TRBV28

CDR3 protein: CAWSGGDEAFF
CDR3 DNA: TGTGCCTGGAGTGGCGGGGATGAAGCTTTCTTT
D gene: -
J gene: TRBJ1-1
clone size: -
V gene: TRBV30